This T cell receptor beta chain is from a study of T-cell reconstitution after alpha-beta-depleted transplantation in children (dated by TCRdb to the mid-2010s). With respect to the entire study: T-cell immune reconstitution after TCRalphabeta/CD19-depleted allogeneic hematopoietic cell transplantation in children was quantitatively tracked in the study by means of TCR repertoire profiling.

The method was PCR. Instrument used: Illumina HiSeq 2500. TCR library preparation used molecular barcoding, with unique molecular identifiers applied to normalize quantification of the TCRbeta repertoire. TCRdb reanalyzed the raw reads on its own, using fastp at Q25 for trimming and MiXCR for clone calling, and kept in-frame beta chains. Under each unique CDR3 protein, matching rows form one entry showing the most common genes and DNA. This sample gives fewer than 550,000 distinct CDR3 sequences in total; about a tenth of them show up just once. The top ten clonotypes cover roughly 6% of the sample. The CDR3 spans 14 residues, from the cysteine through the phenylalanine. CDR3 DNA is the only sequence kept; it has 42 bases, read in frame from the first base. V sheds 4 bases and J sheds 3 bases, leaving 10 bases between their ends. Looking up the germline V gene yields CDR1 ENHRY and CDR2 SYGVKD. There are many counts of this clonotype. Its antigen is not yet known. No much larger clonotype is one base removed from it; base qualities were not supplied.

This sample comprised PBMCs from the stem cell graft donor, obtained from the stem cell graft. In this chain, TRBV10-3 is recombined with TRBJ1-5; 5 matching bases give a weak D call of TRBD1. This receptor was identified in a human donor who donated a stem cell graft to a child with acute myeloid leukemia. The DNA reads TGTGCCATCAGTGGGGGCAGCAACAATCAGCCCCAGCATTTT. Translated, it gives CAISGGSNNQPQHF.